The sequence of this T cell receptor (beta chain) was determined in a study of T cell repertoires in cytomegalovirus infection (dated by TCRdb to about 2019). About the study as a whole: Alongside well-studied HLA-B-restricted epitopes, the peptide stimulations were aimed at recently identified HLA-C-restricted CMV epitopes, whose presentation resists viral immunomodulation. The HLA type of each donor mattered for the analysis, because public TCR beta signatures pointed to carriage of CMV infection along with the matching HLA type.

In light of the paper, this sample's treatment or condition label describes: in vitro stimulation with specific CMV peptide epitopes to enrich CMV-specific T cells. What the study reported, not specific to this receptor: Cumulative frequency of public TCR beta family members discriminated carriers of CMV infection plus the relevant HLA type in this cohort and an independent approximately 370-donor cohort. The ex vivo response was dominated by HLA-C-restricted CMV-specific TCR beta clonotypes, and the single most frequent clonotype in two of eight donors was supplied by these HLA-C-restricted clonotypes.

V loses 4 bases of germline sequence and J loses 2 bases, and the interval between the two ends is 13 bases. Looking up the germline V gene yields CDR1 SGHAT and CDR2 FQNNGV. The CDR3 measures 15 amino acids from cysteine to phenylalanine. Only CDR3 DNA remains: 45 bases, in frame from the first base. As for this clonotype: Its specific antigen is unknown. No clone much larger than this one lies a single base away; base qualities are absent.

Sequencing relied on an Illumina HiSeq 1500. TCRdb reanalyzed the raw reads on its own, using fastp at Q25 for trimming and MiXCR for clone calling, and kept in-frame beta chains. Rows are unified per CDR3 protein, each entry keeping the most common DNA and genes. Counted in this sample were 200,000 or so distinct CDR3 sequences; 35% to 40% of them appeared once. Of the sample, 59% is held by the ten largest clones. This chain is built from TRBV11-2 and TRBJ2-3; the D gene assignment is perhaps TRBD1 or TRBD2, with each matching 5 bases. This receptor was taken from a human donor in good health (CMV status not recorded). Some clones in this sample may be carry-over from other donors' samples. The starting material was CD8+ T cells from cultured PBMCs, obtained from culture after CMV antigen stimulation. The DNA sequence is TGTGCCAGCAGCTCCCAGTGGGGGACCACAGATACGCAGTATTTT. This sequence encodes CASSSQWGTTDTQYF. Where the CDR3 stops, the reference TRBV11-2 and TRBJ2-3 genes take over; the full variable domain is EAGVAQSPRYKIIEKRQSVAFWCNPISGHATLYWYQQILGQGPKLLIQFQNNGVVDDSQLPKDRFSAERLKGVDSTLKIQPAKLEDSAVYLCASSSQWGTTDTQYFGPGTRLTVL.